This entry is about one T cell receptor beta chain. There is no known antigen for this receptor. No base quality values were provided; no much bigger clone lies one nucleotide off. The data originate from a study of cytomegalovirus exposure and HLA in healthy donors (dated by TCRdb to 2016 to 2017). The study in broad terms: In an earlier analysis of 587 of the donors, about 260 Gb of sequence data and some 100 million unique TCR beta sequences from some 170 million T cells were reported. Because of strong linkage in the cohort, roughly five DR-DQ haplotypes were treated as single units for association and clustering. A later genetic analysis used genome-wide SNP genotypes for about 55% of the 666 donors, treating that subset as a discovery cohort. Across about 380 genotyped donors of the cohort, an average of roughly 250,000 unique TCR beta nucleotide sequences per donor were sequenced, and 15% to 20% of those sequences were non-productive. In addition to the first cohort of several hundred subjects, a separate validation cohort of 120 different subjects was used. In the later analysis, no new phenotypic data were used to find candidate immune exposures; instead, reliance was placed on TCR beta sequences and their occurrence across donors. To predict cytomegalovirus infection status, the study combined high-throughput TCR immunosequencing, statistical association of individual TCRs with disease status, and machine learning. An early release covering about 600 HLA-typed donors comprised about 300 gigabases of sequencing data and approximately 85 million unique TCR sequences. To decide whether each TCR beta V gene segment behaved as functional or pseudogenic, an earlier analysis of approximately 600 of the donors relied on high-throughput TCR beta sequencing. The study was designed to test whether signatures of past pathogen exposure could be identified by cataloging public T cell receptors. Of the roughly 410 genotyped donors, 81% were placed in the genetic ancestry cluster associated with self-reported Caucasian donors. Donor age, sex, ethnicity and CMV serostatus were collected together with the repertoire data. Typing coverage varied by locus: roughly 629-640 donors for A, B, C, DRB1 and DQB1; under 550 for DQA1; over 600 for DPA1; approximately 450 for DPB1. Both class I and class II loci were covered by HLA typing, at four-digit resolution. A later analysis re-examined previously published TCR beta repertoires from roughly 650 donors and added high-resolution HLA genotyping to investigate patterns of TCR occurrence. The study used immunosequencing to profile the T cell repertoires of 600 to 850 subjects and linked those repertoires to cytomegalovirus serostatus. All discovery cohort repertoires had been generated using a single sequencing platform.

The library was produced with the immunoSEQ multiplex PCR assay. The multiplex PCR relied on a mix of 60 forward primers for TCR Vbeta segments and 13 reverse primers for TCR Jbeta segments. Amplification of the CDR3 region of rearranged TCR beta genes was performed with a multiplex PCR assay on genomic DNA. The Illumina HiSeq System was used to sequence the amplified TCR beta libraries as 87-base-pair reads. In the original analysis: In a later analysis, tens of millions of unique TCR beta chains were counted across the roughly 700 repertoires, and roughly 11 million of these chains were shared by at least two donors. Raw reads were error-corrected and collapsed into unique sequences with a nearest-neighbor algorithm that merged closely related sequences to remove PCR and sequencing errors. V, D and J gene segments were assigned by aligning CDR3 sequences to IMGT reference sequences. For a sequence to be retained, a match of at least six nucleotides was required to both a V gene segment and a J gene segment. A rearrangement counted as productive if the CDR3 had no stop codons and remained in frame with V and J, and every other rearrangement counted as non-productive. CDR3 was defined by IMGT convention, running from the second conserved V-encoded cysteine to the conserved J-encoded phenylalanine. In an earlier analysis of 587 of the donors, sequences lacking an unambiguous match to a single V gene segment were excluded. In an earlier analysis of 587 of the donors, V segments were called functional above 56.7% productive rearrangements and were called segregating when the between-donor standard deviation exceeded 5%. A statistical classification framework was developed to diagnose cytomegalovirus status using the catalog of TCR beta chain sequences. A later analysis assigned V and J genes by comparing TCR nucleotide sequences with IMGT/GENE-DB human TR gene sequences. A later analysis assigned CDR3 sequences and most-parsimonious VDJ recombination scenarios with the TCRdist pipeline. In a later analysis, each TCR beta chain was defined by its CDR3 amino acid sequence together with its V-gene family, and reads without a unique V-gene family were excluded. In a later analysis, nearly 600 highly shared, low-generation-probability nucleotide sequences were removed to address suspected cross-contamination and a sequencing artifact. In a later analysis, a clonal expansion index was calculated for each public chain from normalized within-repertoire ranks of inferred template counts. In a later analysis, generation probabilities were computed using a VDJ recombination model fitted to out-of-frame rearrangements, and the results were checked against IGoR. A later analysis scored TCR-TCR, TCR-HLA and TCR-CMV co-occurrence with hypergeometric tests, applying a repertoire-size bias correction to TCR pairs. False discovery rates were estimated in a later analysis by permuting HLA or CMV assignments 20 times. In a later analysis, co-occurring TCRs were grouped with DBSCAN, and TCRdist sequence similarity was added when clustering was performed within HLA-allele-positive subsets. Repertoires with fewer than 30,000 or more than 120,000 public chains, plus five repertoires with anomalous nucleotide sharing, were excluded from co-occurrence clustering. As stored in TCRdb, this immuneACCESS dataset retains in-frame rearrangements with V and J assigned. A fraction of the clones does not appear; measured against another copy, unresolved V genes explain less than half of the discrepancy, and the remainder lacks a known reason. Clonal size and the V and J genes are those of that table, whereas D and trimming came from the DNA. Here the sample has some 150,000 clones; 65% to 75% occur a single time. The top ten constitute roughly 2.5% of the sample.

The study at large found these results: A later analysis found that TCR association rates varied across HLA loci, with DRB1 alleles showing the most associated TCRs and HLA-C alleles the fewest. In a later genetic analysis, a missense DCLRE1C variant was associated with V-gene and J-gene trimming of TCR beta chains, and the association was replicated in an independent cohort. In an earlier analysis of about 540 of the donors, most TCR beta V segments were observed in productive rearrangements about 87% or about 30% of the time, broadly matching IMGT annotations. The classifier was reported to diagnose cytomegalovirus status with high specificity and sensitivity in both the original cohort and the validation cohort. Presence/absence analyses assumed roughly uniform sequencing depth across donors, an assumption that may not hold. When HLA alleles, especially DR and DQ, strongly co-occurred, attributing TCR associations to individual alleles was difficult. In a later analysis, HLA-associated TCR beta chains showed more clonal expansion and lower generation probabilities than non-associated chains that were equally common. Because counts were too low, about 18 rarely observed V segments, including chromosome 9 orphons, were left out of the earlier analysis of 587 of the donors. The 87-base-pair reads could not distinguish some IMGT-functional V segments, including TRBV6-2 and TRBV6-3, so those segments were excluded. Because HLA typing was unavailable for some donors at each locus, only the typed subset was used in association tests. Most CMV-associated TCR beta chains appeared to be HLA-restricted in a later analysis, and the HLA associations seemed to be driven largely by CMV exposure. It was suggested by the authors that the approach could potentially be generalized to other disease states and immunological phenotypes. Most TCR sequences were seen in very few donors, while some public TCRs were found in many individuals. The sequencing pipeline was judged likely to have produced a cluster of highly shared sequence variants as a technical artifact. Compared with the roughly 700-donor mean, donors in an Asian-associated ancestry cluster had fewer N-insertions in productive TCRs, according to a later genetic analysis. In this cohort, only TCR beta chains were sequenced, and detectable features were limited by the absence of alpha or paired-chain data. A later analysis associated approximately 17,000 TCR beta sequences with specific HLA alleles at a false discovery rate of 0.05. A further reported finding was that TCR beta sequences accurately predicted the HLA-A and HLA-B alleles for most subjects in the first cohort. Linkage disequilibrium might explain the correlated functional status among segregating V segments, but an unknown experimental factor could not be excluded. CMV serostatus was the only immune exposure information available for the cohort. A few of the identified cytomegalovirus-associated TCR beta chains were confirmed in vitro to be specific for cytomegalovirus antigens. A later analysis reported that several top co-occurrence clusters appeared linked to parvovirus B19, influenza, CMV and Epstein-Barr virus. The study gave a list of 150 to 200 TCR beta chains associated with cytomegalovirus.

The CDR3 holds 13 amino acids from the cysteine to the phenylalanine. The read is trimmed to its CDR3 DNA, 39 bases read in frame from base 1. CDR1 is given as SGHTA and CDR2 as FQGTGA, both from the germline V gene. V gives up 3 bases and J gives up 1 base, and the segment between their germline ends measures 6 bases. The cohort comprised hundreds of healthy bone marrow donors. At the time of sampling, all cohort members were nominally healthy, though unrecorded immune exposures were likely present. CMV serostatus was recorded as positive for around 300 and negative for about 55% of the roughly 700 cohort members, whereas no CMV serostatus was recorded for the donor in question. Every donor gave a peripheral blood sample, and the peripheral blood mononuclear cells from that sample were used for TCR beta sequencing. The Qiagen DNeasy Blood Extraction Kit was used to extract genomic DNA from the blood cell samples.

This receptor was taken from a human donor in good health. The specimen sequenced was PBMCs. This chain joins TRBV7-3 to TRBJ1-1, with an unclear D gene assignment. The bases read TGTGCCAGCAGCTTGACACCGAACACTGAAGCTTTCTTT. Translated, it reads CASSLTPNTEAFF.